This TCR beta chain was captured by sequencing in a study of control samples from healthy donors and cancer patients (dated by TCRdb to between 2020 and 2021). With respect to this clone: The target of this receptor is not known. Within one base of it there is no much larger clone, and no base qualities were kept.

The CDR3 has 16 amino acids, counting the end cysteine and phenylalanine. Just CDR3 DNA is preserved here, 48 bases in frame from base 1. V lost 0 bases and J lost 9 bases; the stretch between them is 20 bases long. The CDR1 and CDR2 encoded by the germline V gene are MGHRA and YSYEKL. The library was obtained by the immunoSEQ multiplex PCR assay. Entries here come from immuneACCESS through TCRdb and include only in-frame sequences with V and J called. Some clones fail to appear in such tables; in the studies checked, an unresolved V gene covers under half of the shortfall, and the cause of the remainder is unknown. The sample has 110,000 or so clones on record, just under 85% of them singletons. The ten largest clones represent approximately 6.7% of the sample.

Recombination joined TRBV4-1 with TRBJ1-1; TRBD1 could be the D gene, as 6 bases match. This sequence originates from a young man in good health. The material sequenced was blood. The CDR3 region reads CASSQEGGGSKKKAFF. The sequenced DNA is TGCGCCAGCAGCCAAGAAGGGGGGGGGTCCAAGAAGAAAGCTTTCTTT.